A single sample is the source of the 25 T cell receptor beta chains below, sequenced in a study of tumor and adjacent non-tumor tissue in lung cancer. The template was RNA from unsorted bulk tissue. More than 3 cm separated this lung sample from the edge of the tumor. The library came from three nested PCR rounds adapted from ARM-PCR protocols. MiXCR was run by TCRdb on the multiplex PCR reads, yielding one entry per CDR3 protein. The table has about 80,000 distinct CDR3 sequences, about four fifths seen once. Sequenced input: distant non-tumor lung tissue. The source is a man in his sixties with non-small cell lung cancer.

In this sample, this clonotype turned up once. A clone one base away is much larger, so this may be a read error. The chain employs TRBV10-2 and TRBJ2-7; tentative D call: TRBD1 (6 bases). The germline V gene has CDR1 WSHSY and CDR2 SAAADI. V shed 6 bases and J shed 4 bases, with 13 bases lying between them. The CDR3 runs to 13 residues. Here the CDR3 DNA reads TGCGCCAGCAGCGGACAGACTAAGTACGAGCAGTACTTC. It encodes CASSGQTKYEQYF.

The rearrangement links TRBV6-5 to TRBJ2-5, with D perhaps matching TRBD2 (5 bases). The CDR3 loop spans 14 amino acids. Trimming took 5 bases from V and 9 from J, leaving 19 bases between them. Germline CDR1 is MNHEY and CDR2 is SVGAGI. The CDR3 DNA follows: TGTGCCAGCAGTGTTACCGGGATCGCGGGTGCCCAGTACTTC. It translates to CASSVTGIAGAQYF.

This sequence joins TRBV11-2 and TRBJ1-6; tentative D call: TRBD1 (5 bases). Germline CDR1 is SGHAT and CDR2 is FQNNGV. The CDR3 length is 14 residues. Trimming took 8 bases from V and 11 from J, leaving 19 bases between them. The CDR3 bases are TGTGCCAGCTGTGCGGGGGGGAGGGGACCACCCCTCCACTTT. It specifies CASCAGGRGPPLHF.

Turning to this clonotype: Likely a read error: the CDR3 ends without its conserved phenylalanine or tryptophan. This chain links TRBV11-2 with TRBJ2-5; no definite D call. CDR3 size: 13 residues. Germline V CDR1 and CDR2: SGHAT, FQNNGV. The CDR3, as DNA: TGTGCCAGCTGCTCTACATGGGAAGAGATCCAGTACGTC. This sequence encodes CASCSTWEEIQYV.

Worth noting for this clonotype: The junction departs from germline at one end; a sequencing error may be responsible. V is TRBV11-2 and J is TRBJ1-1; weak D call: TRBD1 (6 bases). Germline V lookup: CDR1 SGHAT, CDR2 FQNNGV. The CDR3 sequence is 16 residues long. CDR3: CASSLGTVVRDTEVFF. CDR3 nucleotides: TGTGCCAGCAGCTTAGGAACGGTTGTGAGGGACACTGAAGTTTTCTTT.

With regard to this clonotype: A clone one base away is much larger, so this may be a read error. The gene calls are TRBV6-2 or TRBV6-3 and TRBJ2-1; 8 bases align to TRBD2. From germline, CDR1 is MNHEY and CDR2 SVGEGT. CDR3 size: 16 residues. V trimming: 0 bases; J trimming: 7 bases; junction bases outside the gene matches: 8. The CDR3 spells CASSYSLAGPLNEQFF. The CDR3 region has the DNA TGTGCCAGCAGTTACTCGCTAGCGGGTCCTCTGAATGAGCAGTTCTTC.

Notes on this clonotype: One junction end does not reproduce the germline sequence, and a read error may be involved. This sequence joins TRBV6-5 and TRBJ2-3, with a tentative D call TRBD2 (6 bases). The CDR3 has 16 amino acids. The germline CDR1 and CDR2 sequences are MNHEY and SVGAGI. The CDR3 is CDSSSRKGRGRDTQYF. The CDR3 DNA follows: TGTGACAGCAGTTCTAGAAAGGGAAGAGGGAGGGATACGCAGTATTTT.

To note about this clonotype: One junction end disagrees with the germline gene, perhaps due to a read error. The CDR3 region is CASSRCGDSAVYDQYF. The CDR3 DNA sequence: TGCGCCAGCAGCCGGTGCGGGGACAGCGCAGTTTACGATCAGTACTTC. This chain links TRBV4-3 with TRBJ2-7; a possible D gene is TRBD1 (7 bases). Germline CDR1 and CDR2: LGHNA and YSLEER. The CDR3 runs 16 residues.

As concerns this clonotype: Mismatch with germline at one junction end may stem from a read error. The chain recombines TRBV13 with TRBJ2-7; TRBD2 is a possible D gene (5 bases). Germline V gives CDR1 PRHDT, CDR2 FYEKMQ (reference sequence). The CDR3 is made up of 13 amino acids. This chain's CDR3 is CASSLYGNYVQYF. The CDR3 nucleotides are TGTGCCAGCAGCCTTTACGGGAACTACGTGCAGTACTTC.

The rearrangement joins TRBV12-3 or TRBV12-4 to TRBJ2-3, with 8 bases that match TRBD2. V lost 5 bases and J lost 14; bases outside the gene matches: 18. The CDR3 has 15 amino acids. The CDR3 DNA is TGTGCCAGCAGTGAGGGGAGCGGGGGAGTTACGGGGACGTATTTT. The encoded protein is CASSEGSGGVTGTYF.

Worth noting for this clonotype: The junction shows a germline mismatch at one end, possibly a read error. The rearrangement joins TRBV4-3 to TRBJ2-7; TRBD1 matches at 9 bases. CDR1 LGHNA and CDR2 YSLEER come from the germline V gene. The CDR3 extends over 17 amino acids. The chain's CDR3 is CASIQGVRTGAAYEQYF. The CDR3 bases are TGCGCCAGCATCCAAGGAGTCAGGACAGGGGCCGCCTACGAGCAGTACTTC.

The chain links TRBV18 to TRBJ1-1, with unresolved D. V was shortened by 1 base and J by 4 bases, with 13 bases between the two germline ends. The CDR3 length is 15 residues. Germline CDR1 and CDR2: KGHSH and LQKENI. The CDR3, as DNA: TGTGCCAGCTCACCACTGGACGGGGAATGCACTGAAGCTTTCTTT. The encoded protein is CASSPLDGECTEAFF.

With regard to this clonotype: One end of the junction is discordant with germline, which a read error may explain. The CDR3 loop is CASSQAGAGNNEAFF. CDR3 nucleotides: TGCGCCAGCAGCCAAGCAGGAGCGGGGAACAATGAAGCTTTCTTT. The chain links TRBV4-1 to TRBJ1-1, with no clear D. The germline V gene encodes CDR1 MGHRA and CDR2 YSYEKL. The CDR3 totals 15 residues.

For this clonotype: One end of the junction is discordant with germline, which a read error may explain. This sequence joins TRBV4-3 and TRBJ1-1; D gene ambiguous. The CDR3 has 17 amino acids. Germline CDR1 is LGHNA and CDR2 is YSLEER. In nucleotides, the CDR3 is TGCGCCAACAGCCAAGACGTTCCGGGCAGTTCGGGCACTGAAACCTTCTTT. Its translation is CANSQDVPGSSGTETFF.

As concerns this clonotype: This may stem from a read error, because a much larger clone lies one nucleotide away. The rearrangement links TRBV4-2 to TRBJ2-2; perhaps D is TRBD1 or TRBD2 (6 bases each). Germline assignment: CDR1 LGHNA and CDR2 YNFKEQ. The CDR3 consists of 18 residues. Deletions cut 1 base from V and 5 bases from J, with 20 bases between. The CDR3 region is CASSQGTWPGARTGELFF. The CDR3 nucleotides read TGTGCCAGCAGCCAAGGAACTTGGCCGGGGGCGAGGACCGGGGAGCTGTTTTTT.

This clonotype was recorded a few times. V is TRBV11-3 and J is TRBJ2-7; weak D call: TRBD2 (6 bases). Germline V gives CDR1 SGHNT, CDR2 YENEEA. V lost 10 bases and J lost 4, with 17 bases in between. There are 13 residues in the CDR3. The CDR3 sequence is CATKSGGRYEQYF. The DNA of the CDR3 is TGTGCCACCAAGTCCGGGGGTCGATACGAGCAGTACTTC.

With respect to this clonotype: Mismatch with germline at one junction end may stem from a read error. The chain employs TRBV6-1 and TRBJ2-1, with TRBD2 matching over 8 bases. This CDR3 is 15 amino acids long. Per the germline V gene, CDR1 is MNHNS and CDR2 is SASEGT. This CDR3 is CASSGAAGGHNEQFF. The CDR3 DNA reads TGTGCTAGCAGTGGTGCTGCGGGAGGTCACAATGAGCAGTTCTTC.

This chain uses TRBV11-2 with TRBJ1-2; 7 bases agree with TRBD1. CDR3 length: 12 amino acids. Looked up from germline, CDR1 is SGHAT and CDR2 is FQNNGV. J gave up 8 bases and V 5 bases, and 5 bases lay outside the gene matches. The CDR3 DNA reads TGTGCCAGCAGCCTCAGGGGGGACGGCTACACCTTC. Protein: CASSLRGDGYTF.

The chain links TRBV11-2 to TRBJ2-7, with D possibly being TRBD1 (6 bases). This CDR3 has 13 amino acids. V was clipped by 5 bases and J by 2 bases, with 10 bases between them. Germline CDR1 is SGHAT and CDR2 is FQNNGV. The CDR3 sequence: CASSPRQAYEQYF. The CDR3 coding sequence is TGTGCCAGCAGCCCTCGACAGGCCTACGAGCAGTACTTC.

About this clonotype: Relative to the germline gene, one junction end is altered; a read error may explain this. The chain joins TRBV19 to TRBJ2-2; perhaps D is TRBD1 or TRBD2 (5 bases each). CDR3 size: 14 residues. Germline values: CDR1 LNHDA, CDR2 SQIVND (reference sequence). The CDR3 here is CASSGADNTGELFF. The CDR3 coding sequence is TGTGCCAGTAGTGGGGCAGATAACACCGGGGAGTTGTTTTTT.

The gene calls are TRBV11-2 and TRBJ2-1; no definite D call. This CDR3 has 13 amino acids. The germline V gene encodes CDR1 SGHAT and CDR2 FQNNGV. The CDR3 loop reads CARGLERYNEQFF. The DNA of the CDR3 is TGTGCAAGAGGCTTAGAGCGCTACAATGAGCAGTTCTTC. The complete variable domain, with remaining parts taken from reference TRBV11-2 and TRBJ2-1, reads EAGVAQSPRYKIIEKRQSVAFWCNPISGHATLYWYQQILGQGPKLLIQFQNNGVVDDSQLPKDRFSAERLKGVDSTLKIQPAKLEDSAVYLCARGLERYNEQFFGPGTRLTVL.

Concerning this clonotype: A junction boundary mismatches the germline segment, possibly from a read error. CDR3 residues: CASSQDRAGIKDTQYF. The CDR3 DNA is TGCGCCAGCAGCCAAGATAGAGCGGGCATCAAAGATACGCAATATTTT. J is TRBJ2-3 and V is TRBV4-3, with D possibly being TRBD2 (6 bases). This CDR3 region has 16 residues. The germline V gene has CDR1 LGHNA and CDR2 YSLEER.

Points on this clonotype: Germline is not matched at one junction end, which may reflect a read error. This chain connects TRBV5-4 to TRBJ1-2; no reliable D call. CDR3 length: 12 amino acids. Germline CDR1 is SGHNT and CDR2 is YYREEE (reference sequence). CDR3 in DNA: TGTGCAAGCAGCTTGGATAACTATGGCTACGCCTTC. Translating gives CASSLDNYGYAF.

In its sample, this clonotype was seen once. A junction boundary mismatches the germline segment, possibly from a read error. V usage is TRBV12-3 or TRBV12-4 and J usage is TRBJ2-7, with 7 bases lining up with TRBD1. This CDR3 contains 12 residues. Here the CDR3 reads CAGSDRAYEQYF. Written as DNA, the CDR3 is TGTGCCGGCAGTGACAGGGCTTACGAACAGTACTTC.

As to this clonotype: Germline is not matched at one junction end, which may reflect a read error. The chain is built from TRBV6-5 and TRBJ1-5; 8 bases match TRBD1. This CDR3 is built from 15 residues. Germline CDR1 and CDR2: MNHEY and SVGAGI. This CDR3 reads CASSCSGQGCQPQHF. The CDR3 coding sequence is TGTGCCAGCAGTTGCAGTGGACAGGGTTGTCAGCCCCAGCATTTC.